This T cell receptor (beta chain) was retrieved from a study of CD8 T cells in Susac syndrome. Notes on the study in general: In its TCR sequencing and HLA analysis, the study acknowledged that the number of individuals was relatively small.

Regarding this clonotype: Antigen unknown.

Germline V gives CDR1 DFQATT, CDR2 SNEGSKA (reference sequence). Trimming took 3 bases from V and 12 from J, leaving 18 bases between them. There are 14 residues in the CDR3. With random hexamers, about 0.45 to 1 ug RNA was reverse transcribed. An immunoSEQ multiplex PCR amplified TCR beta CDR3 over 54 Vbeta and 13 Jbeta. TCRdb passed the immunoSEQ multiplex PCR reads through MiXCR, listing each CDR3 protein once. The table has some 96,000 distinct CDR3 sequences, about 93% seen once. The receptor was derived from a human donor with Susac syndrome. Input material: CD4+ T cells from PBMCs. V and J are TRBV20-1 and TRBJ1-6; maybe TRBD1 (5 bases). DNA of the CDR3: TGCAGTGCTAGGGCTTCCCGGCCGGGGGGACCCCTCCACTTT. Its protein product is CSARASRPGGPLHF.